This T cell receptor (beta chain) was documented in a study of memory CD4+ T cells and cytomegalovirus serostatus. Germline CDR1 reads SEHNR; CDR2 reads FQNEAQ (reference sequence). V lost 1 base to trimming and J lost 0 bases, with 15 bases between them. The CDR3 sequence is 17 residues long. The sort gate was single viable CD3+CD4+CD8-CD45RO+ cells for memory CD4+ T cells. Assay: immunoSEQ multiplex PCR; the TCRdb copy retains only in-frame clones and omits some. The table has some 67,000 clones, approximately 80% seen once; the top ten hold around 4.3%. This sequence was found in an adult in good health and CMV-seropositive. The sequenced material came from memory CD4+ T cells from blood. The chain employs TRBV7-9 and TRBJ1-1; no definite D call. The chain's CDR3 is CASSLVRPPFLNTEAFF. Written as DNA, the CDR3 is TGTGCCAGCAGCTTAGTACGGCCGCCCTTCCTGAACACTGAAGCTTTCTTT.